One TCR beta chain is described in this entry. What this receptor recognizes is not known. Qualities for individual bases were not recorded, and no much larger clone is one base off. The entry originates in a study of blood T cell repertoires in COVID-19 (dated by TCRdb to 2020 to 2021). About the study as a whole: The collaborator samples originated in the United States, Italy and Spain and spanned the acute and convalescent phases of COVID-19. The material from the prospective study consisted of cDNA or gDNA derived from T cells, B-cell-depleted T cells, or PBMCs. Subjects who had been exposed to COVID-19, were actively infected with it, or had recovered from it provided the deeply sampled blood TCRbeta repertoires that made up the dataset. The repertoires were released in a freely available public database intended as a resource for research on the immune response to SARS-CoV-2. The samples were drawn from two sources: the first 160 participants of the ongoing ImmuneRACE study, and 1,000 to 1,500 subjects contributed by 6 global collaborators. The sample metadata nearly always contained a de-identified subject ID, COVID-19 status, age in years and sex. Where available, HLA class I and class II types were obtained from metadata supplied by the sample provider rather than from assay-based typing. On the study overall, not on this receptor specifically: How much clinical and demographic metadata was included differed by source and by participant, and the metadata was provided uncurated.

V loses 5 bases of germline sequence and J loses 7 bases, and the interval between the two ends is 18 bases. CDR1 and CDR2, looked up from the germline V gene (reference sequence), are LGHDT and YNNKEL. From its cysteine to its phenylalanine, the CDR3 spans 15 amino acids. The sequence is cut down to CDR3 DNA, 45 bases in frame from base 1. The immunoSEQ Assay, a bias-controlled multiplex PCR, was used to amplify TCRbeta CDR3 regions from genomic DNA. The published analysis was carried out like this. Within the assay, amplification of reference gene primers was used to estimate how many nucleated cells each sample contained. To quantify the absolute abundance of each unique TCRbeta CDR3 rearrangement, sequence reads were collapsed and filtered. For each sample, productive Simpson clonality was calculated as the square root of Simpson's diversity index across productive rearrangements. This is the immuneACCESS table as TCRdb keeps it, with only in-frame sequences that have V and J called. A part of the clones is gone; compared with another copy, unresolved V genes explain less than half, and the rest is unexplained. V and J calls and clone size are those listed in that table; D and trimming were worked out from the DNA. The sample data list about 200,000 clones, and roughly four fifths of these were observed just once. About 11% of the sample comes from the top ten.

Participants in the prospective study were aged roughly 18 to 100 years, lived in about two dozen United States geographic areas, and enrolled through a virtual design. To assign participants to cohorts, the prospective study relied on clinical history that participants themselves reported in a screening survey and a study questionnaire. ImmuneRACE Cohort 3 recovered participants were defined by two consecutive negative NP/OP PCR tests, healthcare professional clearance, or symptom resolution. In the prospective study, mobile phlebotomists collected whole blood, serum and a nasopharyngeal or oropharyngeal swab from each participant. Over a roughly 2-month period, participants in the prospective study had the option of providing additional blood draws and questionnaires. Before DNA extraction, prospective study blood samples were shipped either frozen or at room temperature.

The sequence links TRBV3-1 (or the pseudogene TRBV3-2) to TRBJ2-1, with TRBD2 as a weak D call on 6 bases. The source material was PBMCs or T cells enriched from blood (not recorded which). This TCR was recovered from a man aged 40-49 years who had recovered from COVID-19. The CDR3 sequence is CASSTPGTHHNEQFF. In nucleotides, the sequence is TGTGCCAGCAGCACCCCCGGGACTCATCATAATGAGCAGTTCTTC.